One and the same sample provided the 14 T cell receptor beta chains below, sequenced in a study of tissue T cells after allogeneic stem cell transplantation. Using immunoSEQ multiplex PCR, the repertoire was profiled, and TCRdb retains in-frame clones only, with some absent. This sample yields some 3,000 clones, of which 50% are seen a single time; 15% to 20% belongs to the top ten. The time point denotes: mouse harvest day 14 after allogeneic transplant. Mouse grafts combined 10^7 T-cell-depleted bone marrow cells with 10^6 splenic CD5+ T cells. The sample consisted of gut tissue. The receptors here all came from a female BALB/c mouse given C57BL/6 T cells with graft-versus-host disease after an allogeneic hematopoietic cell transplant.

As concerns this clone: Gene labels here are mouse ones. The CDR3 bases that were read are TGTGCCAGCAGTTACAGGTATAATTCGCCCCTCTAC. This translates into CASSYRYNSPLY. The full-length CDR3 reads as CASSYRYNSPLYF. The V gene is TRBV19, the J gene TRBJ1-6; perhaps TRBD1 as D (5 bases). The CDR3 goes on 1 residue after the read ends, and that part is filled in from the germline J gene. TRBJ1-6 is noted as an ORF with a role that remains uncertain. The CDR3 is 13 amino acids. V was clipped by 4 bases and J by 4 bases, with 6 bases between them. Germline loops: CDR1 FNHDT, CDR2 SITEND (reference sequence).

This clone has just a few counts. Gene names refer to mouse genes. From the germline J gene comes the end of the CDR3, since the read stops 1 residue before it. The chain has TRBV26 and TRBJ2-3; 8 bases are a match to TRBD1. Germline CDR1 is KGHPV and CDR2 is FQNQEV (reference sequence). Trimming cost V 6 bases and J 1 base; bases outside gene matches: 6. The CDR3 totals 15 residues. CDR3 loop: CASRRGQGGAETLYF. The CDR3 bases that were read are TGTGCCAGCAGGAGAGGACAGGGAGGTGCAGAAACGCTGTAT.

Regarding this clone: The gene symbols are mouse symbols. The CDR3 end falls 1 residue outside the read, so it is completed with the germline J gene. This chain links TRBV15 with TRBJ2-3; 10 nucleotides line up with TRBD2. This CDR3 has 15 residues. Per germline, CDR1 SGHND and CDR2 FRSKSL. J was trimmed by 0 bases and V by 5 bases; bases with no gene match: 2. Partial CDR3 DNA: TGTGCCAGCAGTCGACTGGGGGGTAGTGCAGAAACGCTGTAT. Residues: CASSRLGGSAETLY. The entire CDR3 protein reads CASSRLGGSAETLYF.

This clone was counted once. Gene names and germline refer to mouse. The read terminates 1 residue before the CDR3 end, so the remaining end is supplied by the germline J gene. The chain employs TRBV3 and TRBJ1-1; D possibly corresponds to TRBD1 (5 bases). The V end lost 4 bases, the J end lost 4 bases, and 10 bases lay between the germline ends. The germline gives CDR1 SNHLY, CDR2 FYNGKV (reference sequence). The CDR3 is 13 amino acids. This chain's CDR3 is CASSSRAGTEVFF. CDR3 DNA (partial): TGTGCCAGCAGCTCCAGGGCAGGCACAGAAGTCTTC.

Judged by abundance, this clone is medium-sized (0.01 to 0.1%). All gene names here are mouse names. The missing CDR3 end, 1 residue past where the read stops, is filled in from the germline J gene. V gene TRBV13-3 combines with J gene TRBJ2-1; D gene ambiguous. Germline values: CDR1 NNHDY, CDR2 SYVADS. The CDR3 runs 11 residues. Trimming shortened V by 1 base and J by 7 bases, and 3 bases separated the two germline ends. The CDR3 bases that were read are TGTGCCAGCAGTGATCGGGCTGAGCAGTTC. Protein product: CASSDRAEQF. The full CDR3 protein reads CASSDRAEQFF.

A remark on this clone: Any gene name here is a mouse gene name. The CDR3 goes on 1 residue after the read ends, and that part is filled in from the germline J gene. The genes are TRBV12-1 and TRBJ1-4; 7 bases agree with TRBD1. J gave up 2 bases and V 2 bases, and 4 bases lay outside the gene matches. CDR1 and CDR2 from the germline V gene are SGHSN and HYEKVE. This CDR3 is 15 amino acids long. The CDR3 spells CASSPSGQSNERLFF. The DNA read from the CDR3 is TGTGCCAGCTCTCCCTCGGGACAGTCCAACGAAAGATTATTT.

A note on this clone: The genes and germline here are from mouse. The read stops 1 residue short of the end of the CDR3; the missing end is completed from the germline J gene. This sequence joins TRBV26 and TRBJ2-2, with D perhaps matching TRBD1 (6 bases). Looked up from germline, CDR1 is KGHPV and CDR2 is FQNQEV (reference sequence). Trimming took 6 bases from V and 2 from J, leaving 7 bases between them. The CDR3 extends over 13 amino acids. The chain's CDR3 is CASRGQNTGQLYF. The DNA read from the CDR3 is TGTGCCAGCAGAGGACAGAACACCGGGCAGCTCTAC.

On this clone: The genes and germline here are from mouse. The CDR3 here is CASSLEVQNTLYF. The sequenced part of the CDR3 DNA is TGTGCAAGCAGCTTAGAGGTCCAAAACACCTTGTAC. V usage is TRBV16 and J usage is TRBJ2-4, with D unclear. The read halts 1 residue ahead of the CDR3 end, with the missing end drawn from the germline J gene. The germline CDR1 and CDR2 sequences are SGHSA and FRNQAP. This CDR3 is 13 amino acids long. The V end was cut by 0 bases, the J end by 3 bases, with 4 bases between.

Turning to this clone: The germline and genes are mouse ones. The read stops 1 residue short of the end of the CDR3; the missing end is completed from the germline J gene. This chain joins TRBV12-2 and TRBJ2-5; 7 nucleotides agree with TRBD2. Germline values: CDR1 SGHLS, CDR2 HYDKME. Losses at the gene ends were 0 bases for V and 0 bases for J; bases not matched to a gene: 2. The CDR3 sequence is 15 residues long. CDR3 region: CASSLFWGNQDTQYF. CDR3 DNA, as far as it was read: TGTGCCAGCTCTCTCTTCTGGGGGAACCAAGACACCCAGTAC.

A remark on this clone: The genes are named according to mouse. The read finishes 1 residue shy of the CDR3 end, and the germline J gene is used to complete it. The rearrangement joins TRBV30 to TRBJ1-4; TRBD1 matches at 7 bases. V gave up 3 bases and J gave up 4 bases; unmatched junction bases: 5. The CDR3 runs to 14 residues. From germline, CDR1 is SQVVS and CDR2 ANEGSEA. The sequenced part of the CDR3 DNA is TGTAGTTCTAGGGGGACAGAACGCAACGAAAGATTATTT. Amino acid sequence: CSSRGTERNERLF. The full-length CDR3 reads as CSSRGTERNERLFF.

As concerns this clone: Each gene name is a mouse one. The read ends 1 residue early relative to the CDR3; the germline J gene fills the gap. The chain carries TRBV26 and TRBJ1-4; 8 bases map to TRBD1. V shed 5 bases and J 7 bases; nucleotides not matched to a gene: 9. This CDR3 spans 15 amino acids. Germline CDR1 KGHPV, CDR2 FQNQEV (reference sequence). Partial CDR3 DNA: TGTGCCAGCAGTTTCCGACAGGGGTGGCCCGAAAGATTATTT. As protein: CASSFRQGWPERLF. The CDR3 as a whole reads CASSFRQGWPERLFF.

This clone was picked up a small number of times. Each gene name is a mouse one. Coverage ceases 1 residue before the CDR3 finishes, and the germline J gene fills in the end. The rearrangement links TRBV12-1 to TRBJ2-7; 9 bases map to TRBD1. The CDR3 is 14 amino acids. From germline, CDR1 is SGHSN and CDR2 HYEKVE. V trimming: 0 bases; J trimming: 6 bases; junction bases outside the gene matches: 5. CDR3 DNA (partial): TGTGCCAGCTCTCTCCGGGACAGGGAGAGTGAACAGTAC. Translated: CASSLRDRESEQY. The full-length CDR3 reads as CASSLRDRESEQYF.

Note on this clone: Gene names are the mouse ones. The CDR3 goes on 1 residue after the read ends, and that part is filled in from the germline J gene. J is TRBJ2-7 and V is TRBV12-1; the match to TRBD1 covers 9 bases. From germline, CDR1 is SGHSN and CDR2 HYEKVE. This CDR3 contains 13 residues. V shed 4 bases, J shed 7 bases, and the junction held 7 bases outside the gene matches. The part of the CDR3 DNA that was read is TGTGCCAGCTCCCAACAGGGGGCGGGGGAACAGTAC. This gives the protein CASSQQGAGEQY. The CDR3 reads in full as CASSQQGAGEQYF.

There are a few counts of this clone. Gene labels here are mouse ones. The DNA read from the CDR3 is TGTGGTGCTAGGGACTGGGGGGGCGCGAGTGCAGAAACGCTGTAT. It specifies CGARDWGGASAETLY. The whole CDR3 protein is CGARDWGGASAETLYF. The chain links TRBV20 to TRBJ2-3, with 10 bases aligning to TRBD2. With the read ending 1 residue before the CDR3 end, the germline J gene is used to fill in that end. CDR3 length: 16 amino acids. Germline assignment: CDR1 GFQATS and CDR2 STVNSAI. V dropped 0 bases and J dropped 0; count of bases not matched to a gene: 3.